The 27 T cell receptor beta chains in this list originate from one sample, sequenced in a study of cytomegalovirus exposure and HLA in healthy donors. Profiled with immunoSEQ multiplex PCR; TCRdb holds only in-frame clones, not every one. The sample contains over 150,000 clones, about nine tenths of which appear only once. The sequenced sample was PBMCs. The origin of the receptors is a man younger than 35 in good health and CMV-seropositive.

The J gene is TRBJ2-2, the V gene TRBV6-5; D is perhaps TRBD2 (5 bases). The ends were cut back, 8 bases at V and 2 bases at J, with 15 bases in the middle. Germline values: CDR1 MNHEY, CDR2 SVGAGI. This CDR3 spans 15 amino acids. The CDR3 DNA reads as TGTGCCAGCTCCACTAGGGTTGGCAACACCGGGGAGCTGTTTTTT. This encodes CASSTRVGNTGELFF.

The rearrangement links TRBV7-6 to TRBJ2-3, with 9 bases fitting TRBD1. V shed 4 bases and J 4 bases; nucleotides not matched to a gene: 3. The CDR3 has 14 amino acids. Per the germline V gene, CDR1 is SGHVS and CDR2 is FNYEAQ. The CDR3: CASSSDRGADTQYF. Written as DNA, the CDR3 is TGTGCCAGCAGCTCGGACAGGGGAGCAGATACGCAGTATTTT.

The CDR3 DNA reads TGTGCCAGCAGTTACGATAGGGGTTTGAGCACTGAAGCTTTCTTT. Translating gives CASSYDRGLSTEAFF. The rearrangement joins TRBV6-5 to TRBJ1-1; D might be TRBD1 (5 bases). The ends were cut back, 2 bases at V and 4 bases at J, with 14 bases in the middle. Per germline, CDR1 MNHEY and CDR2 SVGAGI. The CDR3 length is 15 residues.

This clone is a singleton in its sample. The gene calls are TRBV18 and TRBJ2-1; a weak D match, TRBD2 (5 bases). The CDR3 has 15 amino acids. CDR1 and CDR2 (germline): KGHSH, LQKENI. V lost 1 base and J 2 bases, leaving 9 bases between the germline ends. The CDR3 loop reads CASSPLDGAYNEQFF. CDR3 coding DNA: TGTGCCAGCTCACCACTGGACGGGGCCTACAATGAGCAGTTCTTC.

The chain employs TRBV27 and TRBJ2-3; 9 nucleotides agree with TRBD2. V was clipped by 3 bases and J by 0 bases; unmatched bases: 1. Germline values: CDR1 MNHEY, CDR2 SMNVEV (reference sequence). The CDR3 contains 15 residues. In DNA, the CDR3 is TGTGCCAGCAGTTTTACTAGCGGGAGCACAGATACGCAGTATTTT. Amino acid sequence: CASSFTSGSTDTQYF.

This clone came up a few times. This rearrangement joins TRBV11-2 to TRBJ2-7, with a tentative D call TRBD2 (6 bases). The CDR3 has 15 residues. The V gene lost 1 base and the J gene lost 7 bases, with 17 bases spanning the gap. CDR1 is SGHAT and CDR2 is FQNNGV in the germline V gene. CDR3 DNA sequence: TGTGCCAGCAGCTTAGTGGTGACTAGACGTGGAGAGCAGTACTTC. Its translation is CASSLVVTRRGEQYF.

This clone was recorded once. V usage is TRBV11-3 and J usage is TRBJ2-7; D is unresolved. Germline CDR1 and CDR2: SGHNT and YENEEA. The V end lost 2 bases, the J end lost 5 bases, and 13 bases lay between the germline ends. This CDR3 region has 14 residues. The CDR3, as DNA: TGTGCCAGCAGCTTACTACTTGGGCTAAACGAGCAGTACTTC. Its protein is CASSLLLGLNEQYF.

The chain recombines TRBV15 with TRBJ2-2; 10 nucleotides align to TRBD1. V shed 3 bases, J shed 4 bases, and the junction held 2 bases outside the gene matches. The CDR3 contains 15 residues. Germline V gene sequence: CDR1 LNHNV, CDR2 YYDKDF (reference sequence). CDR3 nucleotides: TGTGCCACCAGCAGCAGGACAGGGGGCACCGGGGAGCTGTTTTTT. Its translation: CATSSRTGGTGELFF.

The CDR3 DNA is TGCGCCAGCAGCTTGGGCGCAGGACTGTTCACAGATACGCAGTATTTT. This sequence encodes CASSLGAGLFTDTQYF. V is TRBV5-1 and J is TRBJ2-3; D might be TRBD2 (5 bases). Trimming cost V 0 bases and J 2 bases, with 13 bases left between them. CDR1 SGHRS and CDR2 YFSETQ come from the germline V gene. The CDR3 runs to 16 residues.

V is TRBV9 and J is TRBJ1-3; TRBD1 aligns across 7 bases. CDR3 length: 14 residues. V was pared by 3 bases and J by 1 base, with 1 base of the junction left unmatched. The germline V gene encodes CDR1 SGDLS and CDR2 YYNGEE. The CDR3 protein is CASSATGSGNTIYF. The CDR3 DNA follows: TGTGCCAGCAGCGCGACAGGGTCTGGAAACACCATATATTTT.

V and J are TRBV27 and TRBJ2-1; 12 nucleotides match TRBD2. The ends lost 4 bases at V and 5 bases at J; junction bases unmatched: 3. This CDR3 is 15 amino acids long. CDR1 MNHEY and CDR2 SMNVEV come from the germline V gene (reference sequence). The chain's CDR3 is CASSSGTSGHNEQFF. Written as DNA, the CDR3 is TGTGCCAGCAGTTCCGGGACTAGCGGGCACAATGAGCAGTTCTTC.

This clone was found once. The V and J genes are TRBV15 and TRBJ1-2, with 9 bases that match TRBD1. The junction had 8 bases not matched to a gene; V was cut back by 4 bases and J by 2 bases. The CDR3 consists of 16 residues. CDR1 is LNHNV, CDR2 YYDKDF, per germline (reference sequence). CDR3 in amino acids: CATSTWTGEGNYGYTF. DNA of the CDR3: TGTGCCACCAGCACCTGGACAGGGGAGGGCAACTATGGCTACACCTTC.

The chain carries TRBV15 and TRBJ2-7; 7 bases fit TRBD2. The CDR3 sequence is 14 residues long. CDR1 is LNHNV and CDR2 is YYDKDF in the germline V gene (reference sequence). Unmatched junction bases numbered 5, after V lost 1 base and J lost 5 bases. CDR3 sequence reads: CATSRGTSADEQYF. The CDR3 DNA reads as TGTGCCACCAGCAGAGGAACTAGCGCCGACGAGCAGTACTTC.

The rearrangement joins TRBV5-1 to TRBJ2-5; 9 positions match TRBD2. CDR3 size: 14 residues. Germline CDR1 reads SGHRS; CDR2 reads YFSETQ. With 4 bases clipped from V and 5 bases from J, the junction kept 6 bases outside the gene matches. As DNA, the CDR3 is TGCGCCAGCAGCCCGGCGGGAGGGTATGAGACCCAGTACTTC. This gives the protein CASSPAGGYETQYF. Full variable domain (rest looked up from reference TRBV5-1 and TRBJ2-5): KAGVTQTPRYLIKTRGQQVTLSCSPISGHRSVSWYQQTPGQGLQFLFEYFSETQRNKGNFPGRFSGRQFSNSRSEMNVSTLELGDSALYLCASSPAGGYETQYFGPGTRLLVL.

This chain connects TRBV5-6 to TRBJ1-2; 10 nucleotides match TRBD1. This CDR3 is 16 amino acids long. CDR1 is SGHDT and CDR2 is YYEEEE in the germline V gene. The V segment lost 2 bases and the J segment 3 bases; nucleotides outside the gene matches: 7. The CDR3 region is CASSFFDRGPYYGYTF. The CDR3 region has the DNA TGTGCCAGCAGCTTCTTCGACAGGGGGCCTTACTATGGCTACACCTTC.

The rearrangement links TRBV28 to TRBJ1-2; 8 bases align to TRBD1. Looked up from germline, CDR1 is MDHEN and CDR2 is SYDVKM. Trimming cost V 3 bases and J 0 bases; bases outside gene matches: 3. This CDR3 has 15 amino acids. CDR3 sequence: CASSLPTGANYGYTF. The CDR3 region has the DNA TGTGCCAGCAGTTTGCCGACAGGGGCTAACTATGGCTACACCTTC.

The chain has TRBV6-5 and TRBJ2-7, with TRBD2 matching 12 bases. The CDR3 covers 14 residues. From germline, CDR1 is MNHEY and CDR2 SVGAGI. J was trimmed by 2 bases and V by 5 bases; bases with no gene match: 1. CDR3 nucleotide sequence: TGTGCCAGCAGTCTAGCGGGAGGGACCTACGAGCAGTACTTC. Amino acid sequence: CASSLAGGTYEQYF.

This clone was seen only a few times. CDR3: CASSQGPGGNEQFF. CDR3 DNA: TGCGCCAGCAGCCAAGGGCCAGGTGGAAATGAGCAGTTCTTC. V gene TRBV4-1 combines with J gene TRBJ2-1; D unresolved. The CDR3 spans 14 residues. Trimming took off 1 base at V and 7 bases at J, with 11 bases between the two ends. CDR1 MGHRA and CDR2 YSYEKL come from the germline V gene.

The CDR3 DNA follows: TGTGCCAGCAGAGAACCCGGGACAGGGTCCTACGAGCAGTACTTC. Residues: CASREPGTGSYEQYF. The J gene is TRBJ2-7, the V gene TRBV6-1, with 9 bases fitting TRBD1. V lost 6 bases and J lost 1; bases outside the gene matches: 7. Germline assignment: CDR1 MNHNS and CDR2 SASEGT. The CDR3 is 15 amino acids.

A word on this clone: It is unclear where the CDR3 begins or ends on the DNA, so no DNA is shown, and the CDR3 is as TCRdb lists it. This sequence joins TRBV30 and TRBJ1-1; the D segment call TRBD1 is taken from the table without a DNA check. CDR1 and CDR2 from the germline V gene are GTSNPN and SVGIG (reference sequence). The CDR3 is 12 amino acids in total, end residues counted. The CDR3 is CAWSVWGSGIGF.

This clone was detected only once. The gene calls are TRBV4-2 and TRBJ2-3; 7 positions agree with TRBD2. V lost 4 bases and J lost 6; bases outside the gene matches: 1. There are 12 residues in the CDR3. The germline gives CDR1 LGHNA, CDR2 YNFKEQ. CDR3 DNA: TGTGCCAGCAGCCGGGAGGGGGATACGCAGTATTTT. Translation: CASSREGDTQYF.

The gene calls are TRBV5-4 and TRBJ2-1; 10 bases are shared with TRBD1. Germline-derived CDR1 and CDR2 are SGHNT and YYREEE (reference sequence). After removal of 4 bases from V and 4 bases from J, the junction contained 8 bases not matched to a gene. CDR3 length equals 16 residues. Written as DNA, the CDR3 is TGTGCCAGCAGCCCAACGACAGGGGGCTTATACAATGAGCAGTTCTTC. Amino acids: CASSPTTGGLYNEQFF.

The CDR3 spells CASSSLPGTSGRRQFF. The CDR3 DNA follows: TGTGCCAGCAGCTCGCTCCCCGGGACTAGCGGGAGGCGACAGTTCTTC. The chain couples TRBV7-8 to TRBJ2-1; the match to TRBD2 covers 15 bases. V trimming: 4 bases; J trimming: 13 bases; junction bases outside the gene matches: 11. The germline gives CDR1 SGHVS, CDR2 FQNEAQ. The CDR3 length is 16 residues. The entire variable domain, with the rest obtained from reference TRBV7-8 and TRBJ2-1, is as follows: GAGVSQSPRYKVAKRGQDVALRCDPISGHVSLFWYQQALGQGPEFLTYFQNEAQLDKSGLPSDRFFAERPEGSVSTLKIQRTQQEDSAVYLCASSSLPGTSGRRQFFGPGTRLTVL.

This clone was seen more than once but under ten times. This chain uses TRBV4-1 with TRBJ2-7; maybe TRBD1 (6 bases). Germline V gene lookup returns CDR1 MGHRA and CDR2 YSYEKL. The length of the CDR3 is 14 residues. V lost 1 base to trimming and J lost 3 bases, with 10 bases between them. The CDR3 spells CASSQAGTHYEQYF. DNA for the CDR3: TGCGCCAGCAGCCAAGCTGGGACACACTACGAGCAGTACTTC.

This clone was found many times. The chain links TRBV18 to TRBJ2-7, with 8 bases aligning to TRBD1. The CDR3 is 14 amino acids. Germline V gene sequence: CDR1 KGHSH, CDR2 LQKENI. The ends lost 3 bases at V and 4 bases at J; junction bases unmatched: 5. The chain's CDR3 is CASSPGTGRYEQYF. CDR3 sequence (DNA): TGTGCCAGCTCACCTGGGACAGGTAGATACGAGCAGTACTTC.

The chain couples TRBV27 to TRBJ2-3, with 9 bases matching TRBD1. With 6 bases clipped from V and 5 bases from J, the junction kept 6 bases outside the gene matches. The CDR3 runs 14 residues. Germline-derived CDR1 and CDR2 are MNHEY and SMNVEV (reference sequence). CDR3 in DNA: TGTGCCAGCAGCCCGGGACAGGGAGAAGATACGCAGTATTTT. This encodes CASSPGQGEDTQYF.

This clone occurred once. The CDR3 region is CASSYSSSGNTIYF. CDR3 bases: TGTGCCAGCAGTTATTCGAGCTCTGGAAACACCATATATTTT. V is TRBV6-5 and J is TRBJ1-3; D gene uncertain. The CDR3 totals 14 residues. Germline CDR1 MNHEY, CDR2 SVGAGI. V lost 3 bases and J lost 0, with 6 bases in between.